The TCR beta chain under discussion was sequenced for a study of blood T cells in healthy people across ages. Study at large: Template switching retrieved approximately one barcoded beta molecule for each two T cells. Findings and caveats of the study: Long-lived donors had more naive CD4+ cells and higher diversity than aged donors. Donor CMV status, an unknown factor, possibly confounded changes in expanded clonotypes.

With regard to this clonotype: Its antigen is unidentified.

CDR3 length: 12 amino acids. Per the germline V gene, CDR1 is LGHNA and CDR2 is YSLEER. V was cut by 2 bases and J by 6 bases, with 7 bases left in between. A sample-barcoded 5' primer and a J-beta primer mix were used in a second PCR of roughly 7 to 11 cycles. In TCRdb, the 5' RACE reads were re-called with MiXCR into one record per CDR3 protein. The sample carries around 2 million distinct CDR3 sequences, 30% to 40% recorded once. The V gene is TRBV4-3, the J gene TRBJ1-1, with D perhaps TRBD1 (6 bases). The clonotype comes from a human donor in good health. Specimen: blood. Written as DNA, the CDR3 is TGCGCCAGCAGCCAAAACAGGGCTGAAGCTTTCTTT. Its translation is CASSQNRAEAFF.